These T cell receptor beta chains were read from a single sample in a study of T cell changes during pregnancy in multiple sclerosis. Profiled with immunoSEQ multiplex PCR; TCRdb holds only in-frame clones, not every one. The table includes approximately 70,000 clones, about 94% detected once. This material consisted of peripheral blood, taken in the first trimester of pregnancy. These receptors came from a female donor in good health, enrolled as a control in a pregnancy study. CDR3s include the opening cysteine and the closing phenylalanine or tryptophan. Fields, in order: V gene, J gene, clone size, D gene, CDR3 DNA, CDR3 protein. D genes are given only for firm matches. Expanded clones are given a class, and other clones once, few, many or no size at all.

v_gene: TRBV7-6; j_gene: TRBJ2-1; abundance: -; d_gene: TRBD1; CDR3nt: TGTGCCAGCAGCAAGAGACAGGGGAGAGCTTACAATGAGCAGTTCTTC; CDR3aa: CASSKRQGRAYNEQFF
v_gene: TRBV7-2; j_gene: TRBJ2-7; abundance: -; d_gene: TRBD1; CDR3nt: TGTGCCAGCAGTTTGACAGGGAACGAGCAGTACTTC; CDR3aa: CASSLTGNEQYF
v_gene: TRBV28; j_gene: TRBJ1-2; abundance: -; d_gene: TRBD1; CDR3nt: TGTGCCAGCAGGGACAGGGGAGGATCTGGCTACACCTTC; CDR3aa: CASRDRGGSGYTF
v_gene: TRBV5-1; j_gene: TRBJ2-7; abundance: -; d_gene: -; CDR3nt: TGCGCCAGCAGCTTGGGCGGCACCAGCTCCTACGAGCAGTACTTC; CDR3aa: CASSLGGTSSYEQYF
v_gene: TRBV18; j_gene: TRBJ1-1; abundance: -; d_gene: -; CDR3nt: TGTGCCAGCTCACCTCGGCTGACGCGGGGGTACACTGAAGCTTTCTTT; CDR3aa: CASSPRLTRGYTEAFF
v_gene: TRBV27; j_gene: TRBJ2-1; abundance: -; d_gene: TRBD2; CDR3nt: TGTGCCAGCAGTTTCTCCCCGCTAGCGGGTTTGTACAATGAGCAGTTCTTC; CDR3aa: CASSFSPLAGLYNEQFF
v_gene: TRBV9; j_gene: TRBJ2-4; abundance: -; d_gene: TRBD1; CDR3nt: TGTGCCAGCAGCGTAGAGGACAGGGGGGGGAACATTCAGTACTTC; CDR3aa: CASSVEDRGGNIQYF
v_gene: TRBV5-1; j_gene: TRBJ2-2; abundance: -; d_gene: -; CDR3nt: TGCGCCAGCAGCTTACTATCTCAGGGGAATACCGGGGAGCTGTTTTTT; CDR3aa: CASSLLSQGNTGELFF
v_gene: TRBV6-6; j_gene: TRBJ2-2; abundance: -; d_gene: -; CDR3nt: TGTGCCAGTAGCTTACGGTCGAACACCGGGGAGCTGTTTTTT; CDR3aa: CASSLRSNTGELFF
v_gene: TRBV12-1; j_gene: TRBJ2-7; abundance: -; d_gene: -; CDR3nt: TGTGCCAGCAGCTTTTTGGGGACAGGGGACCACGAGCAGTACTTC; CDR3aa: CASSFLGTGDHEQYF
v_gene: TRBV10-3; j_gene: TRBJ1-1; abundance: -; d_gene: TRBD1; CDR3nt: TGTGCCACCAGCCGGGACAGGGGCACTGAAGCTTTCTTT; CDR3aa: CATSRDRGTEAFF
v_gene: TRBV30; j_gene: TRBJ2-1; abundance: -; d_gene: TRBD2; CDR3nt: TGTGCCTGGGGGGGGCTAGCGGGGTACAATGAGCAGTTCTTC; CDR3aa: CAWGGLAGYNEQFF
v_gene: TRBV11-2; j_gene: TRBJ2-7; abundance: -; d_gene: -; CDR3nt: TGTGCCAGCAGCTTCGGGACTCTCTACGAGCAGTACTTC; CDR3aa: CASSFGTLYEQYF
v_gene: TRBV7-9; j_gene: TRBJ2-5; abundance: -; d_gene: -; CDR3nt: TGTGCCAGCAGCCCCACTCAGGGAAGGGGGGAGACCCAGTACTTC; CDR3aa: CASSPTQGRGETQYF
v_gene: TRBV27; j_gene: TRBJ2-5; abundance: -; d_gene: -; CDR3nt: TGTGCCAGCAGTTTTCTAACAGGCCAAGAGACCCAGTACTTC; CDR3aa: CASSFLTGQETQYF
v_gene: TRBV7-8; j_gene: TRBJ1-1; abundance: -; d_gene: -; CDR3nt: TGTGCCAGCAGCTTAGGGGCTGCGGGGGGAATGAACACTGAAGCTTTCTTT; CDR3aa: CASSLGAAGGMNTEAFF
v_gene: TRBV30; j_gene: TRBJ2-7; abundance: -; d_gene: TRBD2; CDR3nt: TGTGCCTGGAGACTAGCGGGAGGTCAGCCGGACGAGCAGTACTTC; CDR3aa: CAWRLAGGQPDEQYF
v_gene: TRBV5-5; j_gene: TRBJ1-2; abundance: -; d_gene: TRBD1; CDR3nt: TGTGCCAGCAGCCCGGGACAGGAGAACTATGGCTACACCTTC; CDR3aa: CASSPGQENYGYTF
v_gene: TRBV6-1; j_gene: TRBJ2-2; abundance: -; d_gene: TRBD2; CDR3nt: TGTGCCAGCAGAAGGGGAGGGCCGACCGGGGAGCTGTTTTTT; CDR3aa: CASRRGGPTGELFF
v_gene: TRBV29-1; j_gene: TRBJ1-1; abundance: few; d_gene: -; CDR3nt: TGCAGCGTTGTTGACAGAATGAACACTGAAGCTTTCTTT; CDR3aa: CSVVDRMNTEAFF
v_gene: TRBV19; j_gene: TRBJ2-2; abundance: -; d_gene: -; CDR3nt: TGTGCCAGTAGTATCTCGAGGGTGAACACCGGGGAGCTGTTTTTT; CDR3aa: CASSISRVNTGELFF
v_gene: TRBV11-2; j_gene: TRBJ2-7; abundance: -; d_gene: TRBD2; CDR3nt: TGTGCCAGCAGCTCCTGGGATAGCGGGAGCATCTACGAGCAGTACTTC; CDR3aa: CASSSWDSGSIYEQYF
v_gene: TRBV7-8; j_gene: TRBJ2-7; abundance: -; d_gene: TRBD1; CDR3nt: TGTGCCAGCAGCACTAGGGACAGCAACTACGAGCAGTACTTC; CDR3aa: CASSTRDSNYEQYF
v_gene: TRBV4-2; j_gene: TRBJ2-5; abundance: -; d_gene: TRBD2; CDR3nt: TGTGCCAGCAGCCAAGCAGAGGCGGGAGGGGCCCAAGAGACCCAGTACTTC; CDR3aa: CASSQAEAGGAQETQYF
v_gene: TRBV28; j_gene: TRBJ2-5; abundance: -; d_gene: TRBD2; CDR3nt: TGTGCCAGCAGTGCACGGGACTATTATCGAGAGACCCAGTACTTC; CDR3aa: CASSARDYYRETQYF
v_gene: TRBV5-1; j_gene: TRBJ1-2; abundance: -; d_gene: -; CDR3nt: TGCGCCAGCAGCCCACGGGTTGGGTATGGCTACACCTTC; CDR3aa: CASSPRVGYGYTF
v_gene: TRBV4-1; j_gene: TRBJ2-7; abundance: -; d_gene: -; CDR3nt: TGCGCCAGCAGCCAAGGCTTCGCGGTCGAGCAGTACTTC; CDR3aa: CASSQGFAVEQYF
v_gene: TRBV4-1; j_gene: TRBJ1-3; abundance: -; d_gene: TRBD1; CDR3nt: TGCGCCAGCAGCCAAGAGCCAGGACAGGGTGTCGGTAGCACCATATATTTT; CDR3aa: CASSQEPGQGVGSTIYF
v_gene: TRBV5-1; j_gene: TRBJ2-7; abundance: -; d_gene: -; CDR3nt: TGCGCCAGCAGCTTGGAGAATCAGGAAAACGAGCAGTACTTC; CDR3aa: CASSLENQENEQYF
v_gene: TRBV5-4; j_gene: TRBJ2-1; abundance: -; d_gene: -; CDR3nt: TGTGCCAGCAGCTGGGATATGAGGGAGCCCTCCTACAATGAGCAGTTCTTC; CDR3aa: CASSWDMREPSYNEQFF
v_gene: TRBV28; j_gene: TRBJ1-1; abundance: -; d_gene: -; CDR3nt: TGTGCCAGCAGTTTATCCACTCCGGGAGCGGGCACTGAAGCTTTCTTT; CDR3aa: CASSLSTPGAGTEAFF
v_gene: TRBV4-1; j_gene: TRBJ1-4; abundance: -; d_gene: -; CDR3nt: TGCGCCAGCAGCCAAGTCGGGGGGGGGAATGAAAAACTGTTTTTT; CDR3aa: CASSQVGGGNEKLFF
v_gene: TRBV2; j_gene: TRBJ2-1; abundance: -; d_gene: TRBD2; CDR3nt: TGTGCCGGCTATAGCGGGATAAATTCCTACAATGAGCAGTTCTTC; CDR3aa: CAGYSGINSYNEQFF
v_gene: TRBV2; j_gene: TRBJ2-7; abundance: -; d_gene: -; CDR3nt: TGTGCCAGTATCGGGGAGGTGGACTACGAGCAGTACTTC; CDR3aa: CASIGEVDYEQYF
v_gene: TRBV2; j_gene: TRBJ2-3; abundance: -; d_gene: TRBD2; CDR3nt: TGTGCCAGCAACCCGACTAGCTCTACAGATACGCAGTATTTT; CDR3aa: CASNPTSSTDTQYF
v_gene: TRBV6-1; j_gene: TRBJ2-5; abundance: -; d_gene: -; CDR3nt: TGTGCCAGCATCCAGCGGGAGACCCAGTACTTC; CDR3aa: CASIQRETQYF
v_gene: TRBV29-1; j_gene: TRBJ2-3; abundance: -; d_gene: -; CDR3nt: TGCAGCGTTCACAGGGTTCCCCCAGATACGCAGTATTTT; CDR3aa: CSVHRVPPDTQYF
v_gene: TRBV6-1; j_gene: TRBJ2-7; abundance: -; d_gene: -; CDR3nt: TGTGCCAGCAGTGAAGGGGATAGCGGCCCCTACGAGCAGTACTTC; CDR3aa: CASSEGDSGPYEQYF
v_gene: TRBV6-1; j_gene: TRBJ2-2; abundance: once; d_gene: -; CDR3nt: TGTGCCAGCAGTGAAGCGCTCCGACTTAAATCGAACACCGGGGAGCTGTTTTTT; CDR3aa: CASSEALRLKSNTGELFF
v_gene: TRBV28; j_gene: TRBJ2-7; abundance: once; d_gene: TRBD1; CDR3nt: TGTGCCAGCAGTTCCCCAGGGACAGGGCCCTACGAGCAGTACTTC; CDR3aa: CASSSPGTGPYEQYF
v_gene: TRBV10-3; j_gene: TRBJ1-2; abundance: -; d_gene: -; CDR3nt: TGTGCCATCAGTGAGGTAACAGGGTATGGCTACACCTTC; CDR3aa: CAISEVTGYGYTF
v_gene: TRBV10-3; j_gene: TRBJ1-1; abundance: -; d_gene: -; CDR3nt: TGTGCCATCAGTGAGTCGGTAAGGGGAACGAAAGCTTTCTTT; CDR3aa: CAISESVRGTKAFF
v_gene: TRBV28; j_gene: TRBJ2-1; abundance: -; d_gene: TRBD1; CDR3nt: TGTGCCAGCACCCCCCGGGACAGGACCTACAATGAGCAGTTCTTC; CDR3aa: CASTPRDRTYNEQFF
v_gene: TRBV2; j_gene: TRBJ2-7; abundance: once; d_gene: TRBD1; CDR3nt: TGTGCCAGCAGTTCCGGGACAGGGAATAGTCGGTACGAGCAGTACTTC; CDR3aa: CASSSGTGNSRYEQYF
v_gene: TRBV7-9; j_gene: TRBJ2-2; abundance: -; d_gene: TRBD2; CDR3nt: TGTGCCAGCAGCCACCGACCTAGCGGGAGATTCTCCGGGGAGCTGTTTTTT; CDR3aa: CASSHRPSGRFSGELFF